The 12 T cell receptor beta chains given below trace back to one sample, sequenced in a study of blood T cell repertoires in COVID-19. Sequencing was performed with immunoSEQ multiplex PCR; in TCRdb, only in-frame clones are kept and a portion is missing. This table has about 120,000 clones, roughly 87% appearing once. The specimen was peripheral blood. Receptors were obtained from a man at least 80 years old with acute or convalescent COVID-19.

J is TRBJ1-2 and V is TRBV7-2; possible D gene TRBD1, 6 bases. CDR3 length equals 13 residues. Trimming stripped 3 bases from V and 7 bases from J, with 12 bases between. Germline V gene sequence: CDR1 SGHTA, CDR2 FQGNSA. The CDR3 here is CASSFQTGTGYTF. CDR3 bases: TGTGCCAGCAGCTTCCAGACAGGTACTGGCTACACCTTC.

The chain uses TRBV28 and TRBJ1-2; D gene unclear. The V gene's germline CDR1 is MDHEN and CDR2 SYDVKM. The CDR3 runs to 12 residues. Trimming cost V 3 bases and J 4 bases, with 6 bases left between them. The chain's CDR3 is CASSFSSYGYTF. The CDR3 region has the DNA TGTGCCAGCAGTTTTTCATCCTATGGCTACACCTTC.

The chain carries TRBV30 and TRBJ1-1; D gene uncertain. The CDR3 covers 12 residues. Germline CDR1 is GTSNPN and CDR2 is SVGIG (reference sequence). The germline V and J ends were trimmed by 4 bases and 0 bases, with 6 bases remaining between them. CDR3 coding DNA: TGTGCCTGGAAGCCTATGAACACTGAAGCTTTCTTT. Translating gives CAWKPMNTEAFF.

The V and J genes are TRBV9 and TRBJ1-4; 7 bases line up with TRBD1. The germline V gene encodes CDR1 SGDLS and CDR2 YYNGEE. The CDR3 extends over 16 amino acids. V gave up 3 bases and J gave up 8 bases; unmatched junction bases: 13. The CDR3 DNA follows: TGTGCCAGCAGCGGTGGGGGATTGACAGGGAGAGAAAAACTGTTTTTT. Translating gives CASSGGGLTGREKLFF. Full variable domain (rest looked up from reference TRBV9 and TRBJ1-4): DSGVTQTPKHLITATGQRVTLRCSPRSGDLSVYWYQQSLDQGLQFLIQYYNGEERAKGNILERFSAQQFPDLHSELNLSSLELGDSALYFCASSGGGLTGREKLFFGSGTQLSVL.

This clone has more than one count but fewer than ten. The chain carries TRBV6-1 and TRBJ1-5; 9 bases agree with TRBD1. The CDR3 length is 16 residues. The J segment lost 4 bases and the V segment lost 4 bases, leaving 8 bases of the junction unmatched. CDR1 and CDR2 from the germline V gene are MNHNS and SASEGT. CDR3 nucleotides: TGTGCCAGCAGTGCCCCAACAGGGGGCGGGAATCAGCCCCAGCATTTT. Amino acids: CASSAPTGGGNQPQHF.

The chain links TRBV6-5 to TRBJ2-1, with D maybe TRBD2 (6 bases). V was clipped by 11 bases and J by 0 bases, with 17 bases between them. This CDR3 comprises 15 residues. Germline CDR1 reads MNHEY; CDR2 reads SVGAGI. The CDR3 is CASREGLGSYNEQFF. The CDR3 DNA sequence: TGTGCCTCCCGAGAGGGACTTGGCTCCTACAATGAGCAGTTCTTC.

The CDR3 region has the DNA TGTGCCAGCAACCCGGACAGTGGGAATTCACCCCTCCACTTT. Translated, it gives CASNPDSGNSPLHF. This rearrangement joins TRBV6-2 or TRBV6-3 to TRBJ1-6; perhaps TRBD1 as D (6 bases). V shed 7 bases and J shed 7 bases, with 14 bases lying between them. CDR3 size: 14 residues. Germline CDR1 and CDR2: MNHEY and SVGEGT.

The CDR3 nucleotides are TGTGCCAGCAGTTTATCTACAGGGATGGGGTCGGGGCCCCAGCATTTT. Translating it yields CASSLSTGMGSGPQHF. The genes are TRBV28 and TRBJ1-5; tentative D call: TRBD1 (6 bases). Trimming stripped 1 base from V and 9 bases from J, with 19 bases between. This CDR3 is built from 16 residues. Per germline, CDR1 MDHEN and CDR2 SYDVKM.

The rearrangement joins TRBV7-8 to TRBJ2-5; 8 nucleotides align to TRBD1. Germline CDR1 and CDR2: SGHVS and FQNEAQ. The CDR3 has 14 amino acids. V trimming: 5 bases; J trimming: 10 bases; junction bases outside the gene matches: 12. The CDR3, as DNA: TGTGCCAGCAGCATCGGACAGGGCAGATTTGACCAGTACTTC. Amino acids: CASSIGQGRFDQYF.

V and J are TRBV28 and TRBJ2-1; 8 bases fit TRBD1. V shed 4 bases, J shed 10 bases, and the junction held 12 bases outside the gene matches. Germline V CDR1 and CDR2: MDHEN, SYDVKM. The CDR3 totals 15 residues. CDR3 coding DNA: TGTGCCAGCAGTTCTCCAGGGGGCAGATTTAACGAGCAGTTCTTC. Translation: CASSSPGGRFNEQFF.

CDR3 bases: TGTGCCAGCAGTTTATCGGGGGGGACTGAAGCTTTCTTT. This sequence encodes CASSLSGGTEAFF. The J gene is TRBJ1-1, the V gene TRBV27; D is possibly TRBD1 (5 bases). Germline V gene data show CDR1 as MNHEY and CDR2 as SMNVEV (reference sequence). Between the trimmed V and J ends, which lost 0 bases and 5 bases, there was a span of 7 bases. The CDR3 sequence is 13 residues long.

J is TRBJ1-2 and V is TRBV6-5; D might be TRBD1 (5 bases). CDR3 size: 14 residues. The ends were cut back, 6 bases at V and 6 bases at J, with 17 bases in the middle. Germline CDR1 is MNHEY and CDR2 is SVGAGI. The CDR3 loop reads CASSPAGGVNGYTF. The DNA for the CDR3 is TGTGCCAGCAGCCCCGCTGGGGGGGTAAATGGCTACACCTTC.